Listed here are 17 T cell receptor beta chains from one sample, sequenced in a study of cytomegalovirus exposure and HLA in healthy donors. The PCR contained 60 Vbeta and 13 Jbeta primers. Data came from immunoSEQ multiplex PCR; TCRdb stores just in-frame clones and leaves some out. The data contain under 150,000 clones, roughly 83% of them singletons. Sequences were obtained from PBMCs. Receptors originate from a man in his forties or fifties in good health and CMV-seropositive.

This clone is a singleton in its sample. This chain connects TRBV5-6 to TRBJ2-2, with a possible D match to TRBD1 (6 bases). CDR1 and CDR2 (germline): SGHDT, YYEEEE. Trimming took 7 bases from V and 1 from J, leaving 17 bases between them. The CDR3 runs 16 residues. CDR3 sequence (DNA): TGTGCCAGCGGCACACTTCCGGGACAGAACACCGGGGAGCTGTTTTTT. Amino acid sequence: CASGTLPGQNTGELFF.

This clone was observed once. This chain uses TRBV27 with TRBJ2-5; D perhaps matches TRBD1 (5 bases). The DNA end favors TRBJ2-7, so the J call may be wrong. Germline CDR1 and CDR2: MNHEY and SMNVEV (reference sequence). The CDR3 has 15 amino acids. CDR3 sequence: CASSFSTASSYEQYF. In nucleotides, the CDR3 is TGTGCCAGCAGTTTCTCGACAGCGAGCTCCTACGAGCAGTACTTC.

The genes are TRBV5-8 and TRBJ2-5, with D perhaps TRBD2 (5 bases). The CDR3 extends over 13 amino acids. Germline V gene sequence: CDR1 SGHTS, CDR2 YDEGEE. V lost 4 bases and J lost 7, with 14 bases in between. CDR3 in DNA: TGTGCCAGCAGCAAATCTACCGCGGGGACCCAGTACTTC. This translates into CASSKSTAGTQYF.

The chain is built from TRBV27 and TRBJ2-2, with 9 bases fitting TRBD2. The CDR3 extends over 16 amino acids. CDR1 and CDR2 (germline): MNHEY, SMNVEV (reference sequence). With V trimmed by 5 bases and J by 0 bases, 4 bases remained unmatched. The CDR3 is CASSLRLAANTGELFF. CDR3 nucleotides: TGTGCCAGCAGTCTCCGACTAGCGGCGAACACCGGGGAGCTGTTTTTT.

V and J are TRBV19 and TRBJ2-7; the match to TRBD1 covers 10 bases. The ends lost 4 bases at V and 4 bases at J; junction bases unmatched: 4. Germline CDR1 LNHDA, CDR2 SQIVND (reference sequence). This CDR3 contains 14 residues. Here the CDR3 DNA reads TGTGCCAGTAGTACGACAGGGGGCGGTTACGAGCAGTACTTC. Its protein product is CASSTTGGGYEQYF.

CDR3 loop: CASSLKQGTGAFF. The CDR3 DNA is TGTGCCAGCAGCTTAAAACAGGGGACGGGAGCTTTCTTT. The V and J genes are TRBV7-9 and TRBJ1-1; the match to TRBD1 covers 7 bases. J lost 10 bases, V lost 2 bases, and 7 bases had no gene match. The germline V gene has CDR1 SEHNR and CDR2 FQNEAQ (reference sequence). This CDR3 has 13 amino acids.

The V and J genes are TRBV7-9 and TRBJ1-1, with no clear D. The V gene's germline CDR1 is SEHNR and CDR2 FQNEAQ (reference sequence). V dropped 5 bases and J dropped 0 bases, with 10 bases sitting between them. This CDR3 spans 14 amino acids. CDR3 in DNA: TGTGCCAGCAGCGTACAGACCTTGAACACTGAAGCTTTCTTT. It specifies CASSVQTLNTEAFF.

This clone was seen just once. V gene TRBV19 combines with J gene TRBJ1-3; no clear D. CDR3 length: 15 residues. V gave up 7 bases and J gave up 2 bases, with 15 bases separating them. Germline lookup yields CDR1 LNHDA and CDR2 SQIVND (reference sequence). DNA of the CDR3: TGTGCCAGTACCCTTCGCGGGGAGACTGGAAACACCATATATTTT. It encodes CASTLRGETGNTIYF.

V and J are TRBV18 and TRBJ1-4; 12 bases fit TRBD1. V dropped 3 bases and J dropped 4; count of bases not matched to a gene: 12. CDR1 and CDR2 (germline): KGHSH, LQKENI. The CDR3 is 19 residues long. CDR3 in DNA: TGTGCCAGCTCACCCCCCGGGACAGGGGGCAGTAGGGGTAATGAAAAACTGTTTTTT. Its protein is CASSPPGTGGSRGNEKLFF.

The table lists this clone with a count of one. The chain couples TRBV5-6 to TRBJ1-4; 7 positions agree with TRBD1. CDR1 is SGHDT, CDR2 YYEEEE, per germline. The ends lost 0 bases at V and 6 bases at J; junction bases unmatched: 17. The CDR3 is 19 residues long. DNA for the CDR3: TGTGCCAGCAGCTTGGACCCTCGCCCGTTGACAGGGATGGATGAAAAACTGTTTTTT. Amino acid sequence: CASSLDPRPLTGMDEKLFF.

A single count supports this clone. The V and J genes are TRBV27 and TRBJ1-6, with 9 bases aligning to TRBD1. Looked up from germline, CDR1 is MNHEY and CDR2 is SMNVEV (reference sequence). The ends lost 2 bases at V and 9 bases at J; junction bases unmatched: 5. CDR3 size: 15 residues. The CDR3 protein is CASSLITGGSSPLHF. The CDR3 DNA is TGTGCCAGCAGTTTAATAACAGGGGGCTCTTCACCCCTCCACTTT.

The chain employs TRBV7-2 and TRBJ1-1; a possible D gene is TRBD1 (5 bases). Trimming took off 5 bases at V and 2 bases at J, with 6 bases between the two ends. CDR3 length: 12 amino acids. CDR1 is SGHTA, CDR2 FQGNSA, per germline. CDR3 sequence: CASSTGNTEAFF. The CDR3 DNA is TGTGCCAGCAGCACAGGAAACACTGAAGCTTTCTTT.

This sequence joins TRBV7-2 and TRBJ1-1; the match to TRBD1 covers 7 bases. The CDR3 spans 14 residues. Germline CDR1 SGHTA, CDR2 FQGNSA. V dropped 6 bases and J dropped 1; count of bases not matched to a gene: 5. The CDR3 DNA reads as TGTGCCAGCAGTCTCACAGGGGAGAACACTGAAGCTTTCTTT. Translated, it gives CASSLTGENTEAFF.

This chain uses TRBV10-3 with TRBJ2-7, with D unresolved. Germline CDR1 and CDR2: ENHRY and SYGVKD. The CDR3 sequence is 15 residues long. V was shortened by 0 bases and J by 0 bases, with 9 bases between the two germline ends. CDR3 amino acids: CAISESVRSSYEQYF. CDR3 coding DNA: TGTGCCATCAGTGAGTCGGTAAGGAGCTCCTACGAGCAGTACTTC.

This clone was detected only once. This rearrangement joins TRBV5-1 to TRBJ2-5; 8 bases fit TRBD2. Trimming removed 0 bases from V and 1 base from J; junction bases left unmatched: 2. The CDR3 loop spans 15 amino acids. CDR1 is SGHRS, CDR2 YFSETQ, per germline. The CDR3 reads CASSLERGLQETQYF. CDR3 bases: TGCGCCAGCAGCTTGGAGCGGGGGCTCCAAGAGACCCAGTACTTC.

V gene TRBV5-1 combines with J gene TRBJ2-7; 7 bases agree with TRBD2. Germline assignment: CDR1 SGHRS and CDR2 YFSETQ. V dropped 4 bases and J dropped 4; count of bases not matched to a gene: 11. This CDR3 is built from 15 residues. The CDR3 reads CASSRDGRLKYEQYF. For the CDR3, the DNA is TGCGCCAGCAGCCGAGACGGGAGGTTGAAGTACGAGCAGTACTTC.

The chain carries TRBV6-6 and TRBJ2-7, with D possibly being TRBD2 (6 bases). From germline, CDR1 is MNHNY and CDR2 SVGAGI (reference sequence). The V end was cut by 3 bases, the J end by 3 bases, with 15 bases between. CDR3 length: 15 amino acids. In DNA, the CDR3 is TGTGCCAGCAGTTATAAGACAAGGGAGGACTACGAGCAGTACTTC. This gives the protein CASSYKTREDYEQYF.